The 2 T cell receptor beta chains reported below all come from one sample, sequenced in a study of blood T cell repertoires in COVID-19. Using immunoSEQ multiplex PCR, the repertoire was profiled, and TCRdb retains in-frame clones only, with some absent. The sample yields some 150,000 clones, just under 85% seen once. The specimen was peripheral blood. The receptors derive from a man aged 35-49 years who had recovered from COVID-19.

The rearrangement uses TRBV7-2 and TRBJ1-3, with TRBD1 identical over 10 bases. The germline V gene encodes CDR1 SGHTA and CDR2 FQGNSA. The V and J ends lost 5 bases and 5 bases, in that order; junction bases with no gene match: 9. The CDR3 extends over 16 amino acids. CDR3 loop: CASSTYRTGGRNTIYF. The CDR3, as DNA: TGTGCCAGCAGCACCTACCGGACAGGGGGGAGAAACACCATATATTTT.

The chain employs TRBV27 and TRBJ2-5; 8 bases are a match to TRBD2. V lost 2 bases to trimming and J lost 6 bases; unmatched junction nucleotides: 2. Germline V gene data show CDR1 as MNHEY and CDR2 as SMNVEV (reference sequence). The CDR3 has 13 residues. CDR3 amino acids: CASSLSGGQTQYF. As DNA, the CDR3 is TGTGCCAGCAGTTTAAGCGGGGGTCAGACCCAGTACTTC.